A selection of T cell receptor beta chains follows, all from one sample in a study of cytomegalovirus exposure and HLA in healthy donors. The repertoire was sequenced with immunoSEQ multiplex PCR; TCRdb's copy has only in-frame clones and lacks some. The table has about 190,000 clones, roughly 80% seen once. The sample comprised PBMCs. Receptor source: a boy aged 5-17 years in good health and CMV-seronegative. Each CDR3 is given with its conserved first and last residue. A D gene is named only where the DNA matches it firmly. Rows may omit the clone size; those that give it use once, few, many or a size class.

d_gene,abundance,j_gene,v_gene,CDR3aa,CDR3nt
NA,few,TRBJ2-2,TRBV18,CASSRARGTGELFF,TGTGCCAGCTCCCGAGCCAGGGGCACCGGGGAGCTGTTTTTT
NA,NA,TRBJ2-5,TRBV30,CAWSVRWTEETQYF,TGTGCCTGGAGTGTACGGTGGACAGAAGAGACCCAGTACTTC
TRBD1,NA,TRBJ1-5,TRBV10-3,CATVRDRGGNQPQHF,TGTGCCACCGTCCGGGACAGGGGCGGCAATCAGCCCCAGCATTTT
TRBD2,NA,TRBJ2-7,TRBV28,CASRHTRLAGLYEQYF,TGTGCCAGCAGGCATACCAGACTAGCGGGACTGTACGAGCAGTACTTC
NA,NA,TRBJ2-7,TRBV9,CASSRQGNGPYEQYF,TGTGCCAGCAGCCGCCAGGGGAACGGTCCCTACGAGCAGTACTTC
NA,once,TRBJ2-5,TRBV25-1,CASSEYFGGRADF,TGTGCCAGCAGTGAATATTTTGGGGGCAGGGCTGACTTC
TRBD1,NA,TRBJ1-1,TRBV28,CASTSLGQGGTTEAFF,TGTGCCAGCACTTCATTGGGACAGGGCGGGACCACTGAAGCTTTCTTT
NA,NA,TRBJ2-1,TRBV4-3,CASSPLVRSSNEQFF,TGCGCCAGCAGCCCTCTAGTGCGATCTTCCAATGAGCAGTTCTTC
TRBD1,NA,TRBJ1-3,TRBV9,CASSPRDRGLGDTIYF,TGTGCCAGCAGCCCTCGGGACAGGGGGCTCGGGGACACCATATATTTT
NA,NA,TRBJ2-5,TRBV11-1,CASSLFGHVDQETQYF,TGTGCCAGCAGCTTATTCGGTCACGTCGACCAAGAGACCCAGTACTTC
NA,NA,TRBJ2-3,TRBV30,CAWGGGTDTQYF,TGTGCCTGGGGCGGGGGCACAGATACGCAGTATTTT
TRBD1,NA,TRBJ1-2,TRBV6-5,CASRETGGNGYTF,TGTGCCAGCAGGGAAACAGGGGGCAATGGCTACACCTTC
NA,NA,TRBJ1-5,TRBV6-4,CASSELSGQPQHF,TGTGCCAGCAGTGAGTTGTCAGGTCAGCCCCAGCATTTT
NA,once,TRBJ1-1,TRBV6-1,CASSLPGDTTEAFF,TGTGCCAGCAGTCTCCCCGGGGATACCACTGAAGCTTTCTTT
NA,NA,TRBJ1-4,TRBV2,CASRGDISDEKLFF,TGTGCCAGCAGGGGGGACATTAGTGATGAAAAACTGTTTTTT
TRBD2,NA,TRBJ2-7,TRBV7-2,CASSARTRVLEQYF,TGTGCCAGCAGCGCTCGGACTAGAGTCCTCGAGCAGTACTTC
NA,NA,TRBJ2-2,TRBV5-1,CASSLLETGNTGELFF,TGCGCCAGCAGCTTGTTAGAGACAGGGAACACCGGGGAGCTGTTTTTT
NA,NA,TRBJ1-5,TRBV27,CASSLGSSGLQHF,TGTGCCAGCAGTTTAGGTTCCAGCGGGCTCCAGCATTTT
TRBD1,few,TRBJ2-7,TRBV10-2,CASRGDSSYEQYF,TGCGCCAGCAGAGGGGACAGTTCCTACGAGCAGTACTTC
NA,NA,TRBJ1-4,TRBV25-1,CASSESVSGRTNEKLFF,TGTGCCAGCAGTGAATCTGTTAGCGGACGGACAAATGAAAAACTGTTTTTT
TRBD2,NA,TRBJ2-7,TRBV9,CASSESVGGAYEQYF,TGTGCCAGCAGCGAGTCGGTGGGGGGGGCCTACGAGCAGTACTTC
TRBD1,NA,TRBJ2-7,TRBV18,CASSPRDRTYEQYF,TGTGCCAGCTCACCGCGGGACAGGACCTACGAGCAGTACTTC
TRBD1,NA,TRBJ1-1,TRBV5-1,CASSLGTGGHTEAFF,TGCGCCAGCAGCTTGGGGACAGGGGGGCACACTGAAGCTTTCTTT
TRBD2,NA,TRBJ2-3,TRBV12-5,CASGLTLLAGRTDTQYF,TGTGCTAGTGGTTTGACCCTACTAGCGGGGCGCACAGATACGCAGTATTTT
TRBD2,NA,TRBJ2-3,TRBV5-1,CASSLGLAGTDTQYF,TGCGCCAGCAGCTTGGGACTAGCGGGGACAGATACGCAGTATTTT
TRBD2,NA,TRBJ2-1,TRBV6-1,CASSEGAGRSYNEQFF,TGTGCCAGCAGTGAAGGAGCGGGGCGTTCCTACAATGAGCAGTTCTTC
NA,NA,TRBJ1-1,TRBV9,CASSGRSGMNTEAFF,TGTGCCAGCAGCGGGCGGAGCGGGATGAACACTGAAGCTTTCTTT
NA,NA,TRBJ1-2,TRBV2,CASSRGAYGYTF,TGTGCCAGCAGCCGGGGGGCCTATGGCTACACCTTC
NA,NA,TRBJ1-1,TRBV30,CAWSPGGAGTEAFF,TGTGCCTGGAGCCCTGGGGGGGCGGGCACTGAAGCTTTCTTT
TRBD2,NA,TRBJ2-1,TRBV28,CASSRLAGGSYNEQFF,TGTGCCAGCAGCCGACTAGCGGGAGGGTCGTACAATGAGCAGTTCTTC
TRBD1,NA,TRBJ2-6,TRBV6-1,CASGLGQGEANVLTF,TGTGCCAGCGGACTCGGACAGGGCGAGGCCAACGTCCTGACTTTC
NA,NA,TRBJ1-5,TRBV7-9,CSSSLDGVNNQPQHF,TGTTCCAGCAGCTTAGATGGAGTTAATAATCAGCCCCAGCATTTT
TRBD1,NA,TRBJ2-5,TRBV19,CASSPPGTAPRKQETQYF,TGTGCCAGTAGTCCTCCCGGGACAGCTCCTAGAAAACAAGAGACCCAGTACTTC
TRBD2,NA,TRBJ2-5,TRBV7-8,CASSLRSSGTQETQYF,TGTGCCAGCAGCTTAAGGTCTAGCGGGACTCAAGAGACCCAGTACTTC
NA,once,TRBJ2-7,TRBV7-2,CASSETDNYEQYF,TGTGCCAGCAGCGAGACGGACAACTACGAGCAGTACTTC
NA,once,TRBJ2-5,TRBV7-9,CASSLAGGWETQYF,TGTGCCAGCAGCTTAGCGGGAGGCTGGGAGACCCAGTACTTC
TRBD2,once,TRBJ2-1,TRBV15,CATGRYRTSGAAEQFF,TGTGCCACCGGGCGCTATCGGACTAGCGGGGCGGCTGAGCAGTTCTTC